The sequence of this TCR beta chain was determined in a study of blood T cells in healthy people across ages. Isolated PBMCs totaled at least 7 million in each sample. This clonotype was detected a few times. Combining a sample-barcoded 5' primer with a J-beta primer mix, a second PCR ran for 7 to 11 cycles. Every sample gave at least 2.5 million paired-end reads containing CDR3. TCRdb reprocessed the 5' RACE reads via MiXCR and lists one record per CDR3 protein. The table lists about 670,000 distinct CDR3 sequences, roughly half of them singletons. Trimming pared 4 bases from V and 0 bases from J, leaving 13 bases between. The germline V gene has CDR1 MDHEN and CDR2 SYDVKM. The CDR3 runs to 16 residues.

This TCR came from an elderly woman in good health. Sequences were obtained from blood. The genes are TRBV28 and TRBJ2-1; unclear D gene. In DNA, the CDR3 is TGTGCCAGCAGTTCGACGCCGGGCGCCTCCTACAATGAGCAGTTCTTC. Protein: CASSSTPGASYNEQFF.